What follows is one TCR beta chain and its context. Antigen: not known. RNA was extracted and reverse transcribed into cDNA as the sequencing template. Here immunoSEQ multiplex PCR was the method, and the copy in TCRdb shows in-frame clones only, minus some. The sample has a few hundred thousand clones; more than 55% are singletons. This specimen comes from a study of CD8+ T cells in alopecia areata. Germline assignment: CDR1 MGHRA and CDR2 YSYEKL. With 0 bases removed from V and 1 base from J, the gap between germline ends came to 8 bases. The CDR3 is made up of 15 amino acids. Overall study results and limits: Although TCR sharing was seen in mice, sharing across patients was less clear, possibly for HLA-related reasons. An increase in clonality over normal scalp was evident in lesional scalp, especially alopecia totalis/universalis. Scalp samples also contribute reads from the resident alphabeta T cells found in normal skin.

It was from PBMCs that CD4+ and CD8+ T cells were sorted. The chain has TRBV4-1 and TRBJ2-3; no firm D call. The receptor was derived from a human donor in good health. Specimen: CD8+ T cells sorted from blood. The CDR3 here is CASSQEGKGTDTQYF. In DNA form, the CDR3 reads TGCGCCAGCAGCCAAGAGGGGAAGGGCACAGATACGCAGTATTTT.